The 21 T cell receptor beta chains listed next were all sequenced from one sample in a study of blood T cell repertoires in COVID-19. The repertoire was sequenced with immunoSEQ multiplex PCR; TCRdb's copy has only in-frame clones and lacks some. The sample contains about 64,000 clones, roughly four fifths of which appear only once. Sequences were obtained from peripheral blood. The source of these receptors is a human donor in a cohort sampled during active COVID-19.

This clone was seen a handful of times. V is TRBV12-3 or TRBV12-4 and J is TRBJ1-5; TRBD1 is a possible D gene (5 bases). This CDR3 is built from 11 residues. V lost 5 bases to trimming and J lost 6 bases, with 5 bases between them. The CDR3, as DNA: TGTGCCAGCAGTAGGGGTCAGCCCCAGCATTTT. Translated, it gives CASSRGQPQHF.

The chain combines TRBV12-5 with TRBJ2-2, with D possibly matching TRBD1 (5 bases). This CDR3 is built from 14 residues. The V end was cut by 4 bases, the J end by 6 bases, with 12 bases between. Germline CDR1 LGHNT, CDR2 FRNRAP. The CDR3 is CASGSVPGPGELFF. CDR3 in DNA: TGTGCTAGTGGTTCCGTCCCAGGGCCCGGGGAGCTGTTTTTT.

This chain links TRBV19 with TRBJ1-2; D possibly corresponds to TRBD1 (5 bases). The CDR3 contains 16 residues. The germline gives CDR1 LNHDA, CDR2 SQIVND (reference sequence). V was trimmed by 0 bases and J by 2 bases, leaving 13 bases between them. CDR3 sequence (DNA): TGTGCCAGTAGTATAGACCCCGCGGGGGACAACTATGGCTACACCTTC. Translation: CASSIDPAGDNYGYTF.

The rearrangement joins TRBV9 to TRBJ1-5; TRBD1 matches at 7 bases. The CDR3 loop spans 15 amino acids. V shed 0 bases, J shed 4 bases, and the junction held 4 bases outside the gene matches. Germline V gives CDR1 SGDLS, CDR2 YYNGEE. The CDR3 is CASSVGQGPNQPQHF. CDR3 coding DNA: TGTGCCAGCAGCGTAGGACAGGGCCCAAATCAGCCCCAGCATTTT.

The V call is TRBV11-2, the J call TRBJ2-3, with a tentative D call TRBD1 (6 bases). CDR3 length equals 14 residues. The germline V and J ends were trimmed by 2 bases and 2 bases, with 8 bases remaining between them. Germline assignment: CDR1 SGHAT and CDR2 FQNNGV. The CDR3 is CASSLSGHTDTQYF. In DNA form, the CDR3 reads TGTGCCAGCAGCTTATCGGGACACACAGATACGCAGTATTTT. Based on the CDR3 plus reference TRBV11-2 and TRBJ2-3, the full variable domain is EAGVAQSPRYKIIEKRQSVAFWCNPISGHATLYWYQQILGQGPKLLIQFQNNGVVDDSQLPKDRFSAERLKGVDSTLKIQPAKLEDSAVYLCASSLSGHTDTQYFGPGTRLTVL.

The chain is built from TRBV11-2 and TRBJ1-2; no definite D call. The ends were cut back, 1 base at V and 3 bases at J, with 9 bases in the middle. The CDR3 sequence is 14 residues long. Per germline, CDR1 SGHAT and CDR2 FQNNGV. CDR3 coding DNA: TGTGCCAGCAGCTTAGCACGGGAAGACTATGGCTACACCTTC. Protein product: CASSLAREDYGYTF.

The CDR3 coding sequence is TGTGCCAGCAGCTACGACTTAAGCACAGATACGCAGTATTTT. Its translation: CASSYDLSTDTQYF. The chain carries TRBV7-9 and TRBJ2-3; no clear D gene. The CDR3 extends over 14 amino acids. V dropped 4 bases and J dropped 0 bases, with 8 bases sitting between them. Germline CDR1 reads SEHNR; CDR2 reads FQNEAQ (reference sequence).

This chain connects TRBV5-8 to TRBJ1-2; D might be TRBD1 (6 bases). The germline CDR1 and CDR2 sequences are SGHTS and YDEGEE. The CDR3 is made up of 15 amino acids. The ends were cut back, 4 bases at V and 4 bases at J, with 17 bases in the middle. CDR3 DNA sequence: TGTGCCAGCAGCCCAACCCCAACAGGGTTCTATGGCTACACCTTC. Protein sequence: CASSPTPTGFYGYTF. Combining the CDR3 with reference TRBV5-8 and TRBJ1-2 gives the whole variable domain EAGVTQSPTHLIKTRGQQATLRCSPISGHTSVYWYQQALGLGLQFLLWYDEGEERNRGNFPPRFSGRQFPNYSSELNVNALELEDSALYLCASSPTPTGFYGYTFGSGTRLTVV.

The V and J genes are TRBV5-1 and TRBJ2-7; TRBD1 matches 9 bases. V was clipped by 5 bases and J by 1 base; unmatched bases: 7. CDR3 length: 15 amino acids. From germline, CDR1 is SGHRS and CDR2 YFSETQ. The CDR3 bases are TGCGCCAGCAGGTCTGGGGACAGGGCTTCCTACGAGCAGTACTTC. Translating gives CASRSGDRASYEQYF.

CDR3 bases: TGTGCCAGCAGTTACGCTGGGACTAGCGGGCAAGAGACCCAGTACTTC. Residues: CASSYAGTSGQETQYF. The rearrangement uses TRBV6-2 or TRBV6-3 and TRBJ2-5; TRBD2 matches 12 bases. Trimming removed 2 bases from V and 2 bases from J; junction bases left unmatched: 3. CDR1 and CDR2 (germline): MNHEY, SVGEGT. The CDR3 has 16 amino acids.

The rearrangement uses TRBV27 and TRBJ1-2; D call uncertain. CDR3 length: 13 residues. Germline V gene lookup returns CDR1 MNHEY and CDR2 SMNVEV (reference sequence). Trimming stripped 2 bases from V and 5 bases from J, with 9 bases between. This CDR3 reads CASSLSGRYGYTF. Here the CDR3 DNA reads TGTGCCAGCAGTTTAAGCGGAAGATATGGCTACACCTTC.

V and J are TRBV5-4 and TRBJ2-1; TRBD2 matches 8 bases. Germline V gene data show CDR1 as SGHNT and CDR2 as YYREEE (reference sequence). The V segment lost 5 bases and the J segment 0 bases; nucleotides outside the gene matches: 7. The CDR3 sequence is 16 residues long. The CDR3 loop is CASSHGGARSYNEQFF. DNA for the CDR3: TGTGCCAGCAGTCACGGGGGGGCTCGCTCCTACAATGAGCAGTTCTTC.

The CDR3 bases are TGTGCCACCTCCGCCCGGGGGGCGATCTCTGGGGCCAACGTCCTGACTTTC. Translating it yields CATSARGAISGANVLTF. The chain couples TRBV28 to TRBJ2-6, with D possibly being TRBD2 (7 bases). The length of the CDR3 is 17 residues. Trimming shortened V by 10 bases and J by 0 bases, and 19 bases separated the two germline ends. From germline, CDR1 is MDHEN and CDR2 SYDVKM.

This rearrangement joins TRBV19 to TRBJ1-4; 7 bases are a match to TRBD1. J lost 8 bases, V lost 7 bases, and 25 bases had no gene match. Germline V gene sequence: CDR1 LNHDA, CDR2 SQIVND (reference sequence). The CDR3 sequence is 19 residues long. The DNA for the CDR3 is TGTGCCAGTAATTCTATCGAAGGTTCGAAGGGGGCCGGAAGGGAAAAACTGTTTTTT. Translated, it gives CASNSIEGSKGAGREKLFF.

A single count supports this clone. The rearrangement uses TRBV5-1 and TRBJ2-1; 10 positions match TRBD1. CDR1 is SGHRS, CDR2 YFSETQ, per germline. The V segment lost 3 bases and the J segment 8 bases; nucleotides outside the gene matches: 2. This CDR3 region has 13 residues. CDR3 in DNA: TGCGCCAGCAGCTGGGGGACAGGGGATGAGCAGTTCTTC. Translation gives CASSWGTGDEQFF.

This rearrangement joins TRBV27 to TRBJ1-2; 9 positions agree with TRBD1. V lost 5 bases, J lost 6 bases, and 13 bases stayed unmatched. The CDR3 runs to 16 residues. The germline V gene encodes CDR1 MNHEY and CDR2 SMNVEV (reference sequence). CDR3 DNA: TGTGCCAGCAGTGACCCGGGACAGGGCGTTTTCCATGGCTACACCTTC. Amino acid sequence: CASSDPGQGVFHGYTF.

At least ten counts were recorded for this clone. DNA of the CDR3: TGCAGTGCTGACAGCCGAGAGACCCAGTACTTC. Its protein is CSADSRETQYF. The rearrangement links TRBV20-1 to TRBJ2-5, with a weak D call TRBD1 (5 bases). The germline V gene has CDR1 DFQATT and CDR2 SNEGSKA (reference sequence). This CDR3 has 11 amino acids. V lost 5 bases, J lost 4 bases, and 8 bases lay in between.

The rearrangement links TRBV9 to TRBJ2-3; 8 bases are shared with TRBD2. The CDR3 covers 15 residues. Germline CDR1 reads SGDLS; CDR2 reads YYNGEE. The trim removed 4 bases at V and 0 bases at J, leaving 4 bases unmatched. The DNA for the CDR3 is TGTGCCAGCAGCAGGGCGGGGGGAAGCACAGATACGCAGTATTTT. It is translated as CASSRAGGSTDTQYF.

The chain has TRBV7-9 and TRBJ2-1; TRBD1 might be the D (5 bases). CDR1 SEHNR and CDR2 FQNEAQ come from the germline V gene (reference sequence). The CDR3 is made up of 14 amino acids. V shed 5 bases and J shed 4 bases, with 12 bases lying between them. The CDR3 nucleotides read TGTGCCAGCAGCCCAGACAGACAGTACAATGAGCAGTTCTTC. Translating gives CASSPDRQYNEQFF. Filled out from reference TRBV7-9 and TRBJ2-1, the complete variable domain reads DTGVSQNPRHKITKRGQNVTFRCDPISEHNRLYWYRQTLGQGPEFLTYFQNEAQLEKSRLLSDRFSAERPKGSFSTLEIQRTEQGDSAMYLCASSPDRQYNEQFFGPGTRLTVL.

This chain joins TRBV28 and TRBJ1-2; no clear D. Trimming shortened V by 3 bases and J by 6 bases, and 11 bases separated the two germline ends. The CDR3 is 13 residues long. Germline V lookup: CDR1 MDHEN, CDR2 SYDVKM. The CDR3 DNA follows: TGTGCCAGCAGTTTGGAGGGAACTCATGGCTACACCTTC. This gives the protein CASSLEGTHGYTF.

The chain is built from TRBV24-1 and TRBJ2-1; 10 bases fit TRBD2. CDR1 is KGHDR, CDR2 SFDVKD, per germline. The CDR3 covers 17 residues. V trimming: 2 bases; J trimming: 0 bases; junction bases outside the gene matches: 3. CDR3: CATSDSVAGGSYNEQFF. CDR3 DNA sequence: TGTGCCACCAGTGATTCAGTAGCGGGAGGCTCCTACAATGAGCAGTTCTTC.